What follows is one T cell receptor (beta chain) and its context. Its cognate antigen has yet to be identified. One base away there is no much larger clone; base qualities are not given. At the junction V is shortened by 3 bases and J by 6 bases, with 10 bases in between. From the cysteine through the phenylalanine, the CDR3 covers 13 amino acids. CDR3 DNA only is kept here, 39 bases in frame from base 1. Via the germline V gene, CDR1 is LGHNA and CDR2 YSLEER. Genomic DNA was isolated from the sorted cells so that the TCRbeta CDR3 region could be sequenced. The immunoSEQ Assay was used for sequencing of TCRbeta CDR3 regions. The clones in this table, taken by TCRdb from immuneACCESS, are in-frame only. Not every clone is retained; where verified, under half of the shortfall comes from an unresolved V gene, and the cause of the rest is unknown. Recorded for this sample are 53,000 or so clones; less than 90% of them occurred a single time. Of the sample, about 4.6% is held by the ten largest clones.

Patients with a history of autoimmune disease or receiving systemic immunosuppression were excluded from the trial. Peripheral blood for TCR sequencing was collected from all dose cohorts at baseline, on cycle 4 day 1, and on cycle 7 day 1. Samples came from an open-label, multicenter, first-in-human phase I dose-escalation trial of ivuxolimab. Adults with locally advanced or metastatic head and neck squamous cell, hepatocellular, melanoma or renal cell carcinoma were enrolled in the trial. Before TCR sequencing, CD4+ and CD8+ T cells were separately sorted from peripheral blood. The data belong to a study of OX40 agonist ivuxolimab in advanced cancers. Turning to the overall study: Ivuxolimab was an agonistic, fully human IgG2 monoclonal antibody directed against OX40 (CD134), a costimulatory receptor. Intravenous ivuxolimab was administered to patients every 2 weeks at six dose levels: 0.01, 0.1, 0.3, 1.5, 3 and 10 mg/kg. Of the approximately 50 dose-escalation patients, hepatocellular carcinoma was present in around 19, melanoma in roughly 15, renal cell carcinoma in 9 and head and neck cancer in 9. In the dose-escalation cohort, more than 80% of patients were male, and the mean age was roughly 60 years with a range of about 20 to 79. Patients were allowed to have had prior anti-PD-1, anti-PD-L1 or anti-CTLA-4 therapy, and approximately 41% of the dose-escalation patients had previously received checkpoint inhibitors. Partial responses were achieved by three dose-escalation patients, of whom one had hepatocellular carcinoma and two had cutaneous melanoma. Peripheral TCRbeta sequencing aimed to test whether ivuxolimab altered TCR sequence diversity and caused clonal T-cell expansion. The paper describes the monotherapy dose-escalation part (N of about 50 patients) of the phase I trial of ivuxolimab.

The research as a whole found: Low levels of normalized T-cell clonal expansion were also seen in some patients who did not respond. Clonal expansion of both CD4+ and CD8+ blood T cells was observed from baseline to week 6 at doses 0.1 to 3.0 mg/kg. The antigen specificity of the clonally expanded peripheral T cells was not determined. After ivuxolimab, expanded clones were on average more numerous among CD8+ T cells than among CD4+ T cells. In the 0.1-3.0 mg/kg groups, partial responders had among the lowest normalized peripheral clonal expansion, particularly in CD8+ T cells.

The V and J genes are TRBV4-3 and TRBJ2-3; the D gene lacks a confident call. The source of this sequence is an adult with an advanced solid tumor such as melanoma, head and neck, liver or kidney cancer. This specimen consisted of CD4+ or CD8+ T cells sorted from blood, obtained in a trial of the OX40 agonist ivuxolimab. The CDR3 is CASSQDLPDTQYF. The DNA reads as follows: TGCGCCAGCAGCCAGGACCTTCCGGATACGCAGTATTTT.